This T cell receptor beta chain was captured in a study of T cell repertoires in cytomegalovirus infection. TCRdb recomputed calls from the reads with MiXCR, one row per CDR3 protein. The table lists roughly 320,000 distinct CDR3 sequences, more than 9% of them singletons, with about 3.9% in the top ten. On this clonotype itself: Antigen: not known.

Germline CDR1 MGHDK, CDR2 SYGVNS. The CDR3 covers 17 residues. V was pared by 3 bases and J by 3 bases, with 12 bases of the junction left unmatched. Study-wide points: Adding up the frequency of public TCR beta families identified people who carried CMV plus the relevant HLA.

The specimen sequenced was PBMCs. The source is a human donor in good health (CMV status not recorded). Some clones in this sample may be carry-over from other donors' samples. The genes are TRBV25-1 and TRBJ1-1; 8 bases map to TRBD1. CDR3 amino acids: CASSEYRGASGDTEAFF. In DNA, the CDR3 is TGTGCCAGCAGTGAGTACAGGGGGGCCTCTGGGGACACTGAAGCTTTCTTT.